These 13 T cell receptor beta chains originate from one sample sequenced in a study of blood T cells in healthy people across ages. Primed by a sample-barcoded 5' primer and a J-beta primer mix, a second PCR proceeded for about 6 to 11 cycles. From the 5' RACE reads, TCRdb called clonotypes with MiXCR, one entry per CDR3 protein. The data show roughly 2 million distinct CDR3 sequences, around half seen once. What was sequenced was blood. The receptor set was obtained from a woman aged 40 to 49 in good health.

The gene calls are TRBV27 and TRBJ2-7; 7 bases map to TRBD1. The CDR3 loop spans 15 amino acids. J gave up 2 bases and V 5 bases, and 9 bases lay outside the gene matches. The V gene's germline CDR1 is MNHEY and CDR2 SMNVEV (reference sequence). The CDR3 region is CASSANRGLTYEQYF. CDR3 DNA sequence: TGTGCCAGCAGTGCGAACAGGGGCCTTACCTACGAGCAGTACTTC.

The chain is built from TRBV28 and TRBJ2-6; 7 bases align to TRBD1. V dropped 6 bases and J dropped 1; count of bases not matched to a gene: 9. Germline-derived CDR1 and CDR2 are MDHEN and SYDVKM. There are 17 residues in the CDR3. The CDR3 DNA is TGTGCCAGCAGCCCAACAGGGGTACTATCTGGGGCCAACGTCCTGACTTTC. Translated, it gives CASSPTGVLSGANVLTF.

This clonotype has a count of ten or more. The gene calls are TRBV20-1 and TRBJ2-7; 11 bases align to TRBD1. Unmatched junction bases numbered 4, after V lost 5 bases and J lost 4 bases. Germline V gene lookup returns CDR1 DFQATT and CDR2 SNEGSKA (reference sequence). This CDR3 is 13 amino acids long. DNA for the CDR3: TGCAGTGCTTTGGACAGGGGGCTGTACGAGCAGTACTTC. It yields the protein CSALDRGLYEQYF.

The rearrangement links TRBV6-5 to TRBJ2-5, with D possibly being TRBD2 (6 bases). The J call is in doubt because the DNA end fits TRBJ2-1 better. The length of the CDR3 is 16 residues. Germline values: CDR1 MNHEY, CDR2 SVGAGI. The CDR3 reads CASAGFVGLDQETQFF. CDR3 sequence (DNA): TGTGCCAGCGCGGGGTTTGTGGGGCTCGACCAAGAGACCCAGTTCTTC.

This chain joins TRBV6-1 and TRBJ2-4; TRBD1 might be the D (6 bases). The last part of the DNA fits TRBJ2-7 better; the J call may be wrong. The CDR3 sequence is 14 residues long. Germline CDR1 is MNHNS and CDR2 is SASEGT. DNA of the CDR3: TGTGCCAGCAGTGAAGCGACAGGTTACTACGAGCAGTACTTC. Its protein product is CASSEATGYYEQYF.

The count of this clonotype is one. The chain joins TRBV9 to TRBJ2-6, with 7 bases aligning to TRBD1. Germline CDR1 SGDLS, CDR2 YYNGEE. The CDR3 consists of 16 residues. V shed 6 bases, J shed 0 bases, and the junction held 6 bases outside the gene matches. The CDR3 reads CASTDRDPSGANVLTF. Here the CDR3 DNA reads TGTGCCAGCACCGACAGGGACCCCTCTGGGGCCAACGTCCTGACTTTC.

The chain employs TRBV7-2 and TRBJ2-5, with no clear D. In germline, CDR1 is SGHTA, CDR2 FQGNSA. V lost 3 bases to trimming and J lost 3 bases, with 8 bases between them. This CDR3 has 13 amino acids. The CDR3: CASSFRHEETQYF. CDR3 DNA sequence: TGTGCCAGCAGCTTTCGACATGAAGAGACCCAGTACTTC.

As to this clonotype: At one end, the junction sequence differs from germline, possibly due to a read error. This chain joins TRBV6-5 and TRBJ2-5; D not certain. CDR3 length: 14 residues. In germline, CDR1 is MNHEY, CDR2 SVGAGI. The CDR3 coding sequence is TGTGTCAGCAGTTACTCCCAGACTCAAGAGACCCAGTACTTC. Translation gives CVSSYSQTQETQYF.

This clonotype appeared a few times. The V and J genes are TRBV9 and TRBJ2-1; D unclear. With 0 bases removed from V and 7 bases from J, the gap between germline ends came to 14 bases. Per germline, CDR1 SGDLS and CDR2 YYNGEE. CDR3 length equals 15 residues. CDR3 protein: CASSVVGQADNEQFF. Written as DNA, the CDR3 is TGTGCCAGCAGCGTAGTCGGGCAGGCCGATAATGAGCAGTTCTTC.

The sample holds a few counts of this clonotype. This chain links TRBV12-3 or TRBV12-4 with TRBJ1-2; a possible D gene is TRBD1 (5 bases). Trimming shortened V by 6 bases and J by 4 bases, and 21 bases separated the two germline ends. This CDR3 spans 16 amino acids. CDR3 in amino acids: CASRIDTGQRGYGYTF. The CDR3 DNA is TGTGCCAGCAGAATTGATACAGGCCAACGGGGCTATGGCTACACCTTC.

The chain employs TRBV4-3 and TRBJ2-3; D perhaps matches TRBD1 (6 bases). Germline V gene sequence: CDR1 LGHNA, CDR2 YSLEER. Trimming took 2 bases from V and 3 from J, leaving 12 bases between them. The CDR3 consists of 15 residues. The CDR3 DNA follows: TGCGCCAGCAGCCAATCTGAGGGGGTTACAGATACGCAGTATTTT. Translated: CASSQSEGVTDTQYF.

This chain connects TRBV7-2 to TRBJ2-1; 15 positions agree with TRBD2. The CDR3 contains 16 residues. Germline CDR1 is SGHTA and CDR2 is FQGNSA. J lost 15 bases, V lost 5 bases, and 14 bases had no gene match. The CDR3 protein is CASSPLSRTSGGALFF. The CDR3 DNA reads TGTGCCAGCAGCCCCCTCTCCAGGACTAGCGGGGGGGCCCTGTTCTTC.

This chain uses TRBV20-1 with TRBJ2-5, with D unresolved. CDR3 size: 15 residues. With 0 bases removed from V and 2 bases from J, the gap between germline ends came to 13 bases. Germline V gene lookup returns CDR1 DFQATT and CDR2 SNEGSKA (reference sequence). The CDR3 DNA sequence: TGCAGTGCTAGAGATGTGGCAGGACGACAAGAGACCCAGTACTTC. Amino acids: CSARDVAGRQETQYF.